This T cell receptor (beta chain) was sequenced during a study of T cell repertoires in cytomegalovirus infection. Germline V gene sequence: CDR1 SGHNT, CDR2 YYREEE (reference sequence). The trim removed 4 bases at V and 2 bases at J, leaving 5 bases unmatched. The CDR3 totals 15 residues. This clonotype has only a few counts. Antigen unknown. Each CDR3 protein is one row after TCRdb ran MiXCR on the reads. The data hold some 700,000 distinct CDR3 sequences, with 30% to 35% observed a single time. The genes are TRBV5-4 and TRBJ2-5, with 10 positions matching TRBD2. The sample consisted of cultured PBMCs, taken from culture after CMV antigen stimulation. The receptor was isolated from a human donor in good health (CMV status not recorded). Some clones in this sample may be carry-over from other donors' samples. CDR3 in amino acids: CASSRSGGRQETQYF. The DNA for the CDR3 is TGTGCCAGCAGCCGTAGCGGGGGGAGGCAAGAGACCCAGTACTTC.